Sequencing of this T cell receptor beta chain was carried out in a study of OX40 agonist ivuxolimab in advanced cancers. Notes on the research overall: Ivuxolimab was an agonistic, fully human IgG2 monoclonal antibody directed against OX40 (CD134), a costimulatory receptor. Intravenous ivuxolimab was administered to patients every 2 weeks at six dose levels: 0.01, 0.1, 0.3, 1.5, 3 and 10 mg/kg. Of the roughly 51 dose-escalation patients, hepatocellular carcinoma was present in some 19, melanoma in approximately 15, renal cell carcinoma in 9 and head and neck cancer in 9. The purpose of peripheral TCRbeta sequencing was to test whether ivuxolimab changed TCR sequence diversity and led to clonal T-cell expansion. Prior anti-PD-1, anti-PD-L1 or anti-CTLA-4 therapy was permitted, and checkpoint inhibitors had been received by about 36% of dose-escalation patients. The paper covers the monotherapy dose-escalation part of the phase I ivuxolimab trial, which included N of about 50 patients. A male proportion of roughly 80% and a mean age of approximately 61 years, ranging from roughly 23 to 80, were recorded for the dose-escalation cohort. Partial responses occurred in three dose-escalation patients: two with cutaneous melanoma and one with hepatocellular carcinoma. The research as a whole found: After ivuxolimab, CD8+ T cells had more expanded clones than CD4+ T cells on average. Which antigens the clonally expanded peripheral T cells were specific for was not determined. At doses from 0.1 to 3.0 mg/kg, clonal expansion was seen in both CD4+ and CD8+ blood T cells between baseline and week 6. Low levels of normalized T-cell clonal expansion were also shown by some nonresponding patients. In the 0.1-3.0 mg/kg groups, partial responders had among the lowest normalized peripheral clonal expansion, particularly in CD8+ T cells.

The CDR3, from cysteine to phenylalanine, totals 19 residues. Only the CDR3 region is kept as DNA, spanning 57 bases read in frame from base 1. The germline V and J ends show losses of 2 bases and 7 bases respectively, and no gene match explains 15 bases of the junction. CDR1 and CDR2 (SGHRS, YFSETQ) derive from the germline V gene. The trial excluded patients who had a history of autoimmune disease or were on systemic immunosuppression. Peripheral blood for TCR sequencing was drawn from every dose cohort at baseline, at cycle 4 day 1 and at cycle 7 day 1. The samples were drawn from a first-in-human, open-label, multicenter phase I dose-escalation trial of ivuxolimab. Adults with locally advanced or metastatic melanoma, renal cell, hepatocellular, or head and neck squamous cell carcinoma were enrolled in the trial. Before TCR sequencing, CD4+ and CD8+ T cells were separately sorted from peripheral blood.

In the case of this clone: This clone's antigen is unknown. Base qualities are missing; no much larger clone stands one base away.

Genomic DNA was isolated from the sorted cells so that the TCRbeta CDR3 region could be sequenced. The immunoSEQ Assay was used to sequence the TCRbeta CDR3 regions. TCRdb stores this immuneACCESS table with in-frame sequences only. Part of the clones is absent; in the studies checked, under half of the shortfall reflects unresolved V genes, and no reason is known for the rest. This sample comprises roughly 70,000 clones, roughly 80% of them detected only once. Approximately 1% of the sample is held by the ten biggest clonotypes. Material: CD4+ or CD8+ T cells sorted from blood, obtained in a trial of the OX40 agonist ivuxolimab. The clonotype was recovered from an adult with an advanced solid tumor such as melanoma, head and neck, liver or kidney cancer. Here the chain combines TRBV5-1 and TRBJ2-2; TRBD1 fits 12 bases in the junction. The DNA reads as follows: TGCGCCAGCAGCTTAGCCCGGGACAGGGGGCGCGTGGTGGGCGGGGAGCTGTTTTTT. Its protein product is CASSLARDRGRVVGGELFF. Reference TRBV5-1 and TRBJ2-2 genes cover what lies past the CDR3, so the full variable domain is KAGVTQTPRYLIKTRGQQVTLSCSPISGHRSVSWYQQTPGQGLQFLFEYFSETQRNKGNFPGRFSGRQFSNSRSEMNVSTLELGDSALYLCASSLARDRGRVVGGELFFGEGSRLTVL.